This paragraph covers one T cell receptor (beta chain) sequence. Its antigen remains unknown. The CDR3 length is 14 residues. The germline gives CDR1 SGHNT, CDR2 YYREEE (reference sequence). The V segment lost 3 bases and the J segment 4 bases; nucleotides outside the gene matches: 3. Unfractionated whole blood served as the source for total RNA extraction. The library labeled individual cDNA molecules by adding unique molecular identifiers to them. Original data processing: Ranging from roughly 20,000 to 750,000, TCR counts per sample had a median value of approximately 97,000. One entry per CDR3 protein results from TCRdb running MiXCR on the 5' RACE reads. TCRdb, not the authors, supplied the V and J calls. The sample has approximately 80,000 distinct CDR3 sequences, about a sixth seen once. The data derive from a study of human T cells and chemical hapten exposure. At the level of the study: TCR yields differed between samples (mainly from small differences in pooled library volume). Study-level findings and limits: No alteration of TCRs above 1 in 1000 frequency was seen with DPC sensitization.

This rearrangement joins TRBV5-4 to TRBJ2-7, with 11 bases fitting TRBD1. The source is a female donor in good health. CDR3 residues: CASSSDRGPYEQYF. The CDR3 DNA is TGTGCCAGCAGCTCGGACAGGGGGCCATACGAGCAGTACTTC.